Following are 10 T cell receptor beta chains from one sample sequenced in a study of vaccination and CD4 T cells after COVID-19 (dated by TCRdb to the early 2020s). These receptors are not linked to any known antigen. In light of the paper, this sample's treatment or condition label describes: approximately 9-day PBMC culture with coronavirus spike peptide pools or control peptides (ViraFEST assay). The method was PCR. Sequenced on an Illumina iSeq 100. At the Johns Hopkins FTIC core, DNA from the cultured CD4+ T cells underwent TCR sequencing with the Oncomine TCR Beta short-read assay. The public sequencing data were trimmed at Q25 with fastp and processed into clonotypes with MiXCR by TCRdb, which kept only in-frame beta chains. Identical CDR3 proteins give one entry, which carries the most common genes and DNA. The sample records under 15,000 distinct CDR3 sequences, 35% to 55% of which are singletons. The ten largest account for approximately 21% of the sample.

The sample was CD4+ T cells from blood, cultured in vitro, taken before SARS-CoV-2 vaccination. The source is a human donor who had recovered from COVID-19.

The chain joins TRBV29-1 to TRBJ2-5, with 7 bases fitting TRBD1. V shed 6 bases, J shed 4 bases, and the junction held 8 bases outside the gene matches. The CDR3 spans 13 residues. CDR1 is SQVTM, CDR2 ANQGSEA, per germline. The CDR3 loop reads CSVGTGVGETQYF. The CDR3 DNA reads TGCAGCGTCGGCACAGGGGTAGGAGAGACCCAGTACTTC. Filled out from reference TRBV29-1 and TRBJ2-5, the complete variable domain reads SAVISQKPSRDICQRGTSLTIQCQVDSQVTMMFWYRQQPGQSLTLIATANQGSEATYESGFVIDKFPISRPNLTFSTLTVSNMSPEDSSIYLCSVGTGVGETQYFGPGTRLLVL.

A few counts support this clonotype. This chain links TRBV10-3 with TRBJ1-2; 9 nucleotides line up with TRBD1. The CDR3 has 15 residues. Trimming at V came to 5 bases and at J to 3 bases, leaving 7 bases not matched to a gene. Germline V gives CDR1 ENHRY, CDR2 SYGVKD. The CDR3 here is CAISSRGQGDYGYTF. DNA of the CDR3: TGTGCCATCAGTAGCCGGGGACAGGGAGACTATGGCTACACCTTC.

The V call is TRBV5-1, the J call TRBJ2-5, with a tentative D call TRBD1 (7 bases). CDR3 length: 14 amino acids. V was cut by 4 bases and J by 3 bases, with 13 bases left in between. The germline V gene has CDR1 SGHRS and CDR2 YFSETQ. The CDR3, as DNA: TGCGCCAGCAGCCGCGGGACAGTAGAAGAGACCCAGTACTTC. It is translated as CASSRGTVEETQYF.

Concerning this clonotype: The germline gene is not matched at one end of the junction; a read error may be the cause. V usage is TRBV27 and J usage is TRBJ1-1; TRBD1 is a possible D gene (6 bases). Germline-derived CDR1 and CDR2 are MNHEY and SMNVEV (reference sequence). The CDR3 runs 13 residues. The CDR3 protein is CARSVRTAGAAFF. The CDR3 region has the DNA TGTGCCCGCAGTGTTAGGACCGCGGGGGCGGCTTTCTTT.

This clonotype was counted a single time. J is TRBJ2-7 and V is TRBV6-2 or TRBV6-3, with D hard to call. The ends were cut back, 5 bases at V and 1 base at J, with 12 bases in the middle. This CDR3 comprises 14 residues. CDR1 and CDR2 (germline): MNHEY, SVGEGT. The CDR3 DNA reads as TGTGCCAGCAGTCTTGACGCGGCATCCTACGAGCAGTACTTC. It is translated as CASSLDAASYEQYF.

This clonotype has just a few counts. The gene calls are TRBV11-2 and TRBJ2-5; the match to TRBD2 covers 8 bases. The J segment lost 5 bases and the V segment lost 5 bases, leaving 10 bases of the junction unmatched. The CDR3 is 15 amino acids. The germline CDR1 and CDR2 sequences are SGHAT and FQNNGV. CDR3 in amino acids: CASSLRGTSLETQYF. The DNA for the CDR3 is TGTGCCAGCAGCCTTAGGGGGACTAGTCTGGAGACCCAGTACTTC.

The chain is built from TRBV10-3 and TRBJ2-7; TRBD1 matches at 7 bases. The trim removed 6 bases at V and 3 bases at J, leaving 5 bases unmatched. Germline lookup yields CDR1 ENHRY and CDR2 SYGVKD. This CDR3 comprises 13 residues. The CDR3 reads CAIRGTAIYEQYF. In nucleotides, the CDR3 is TGTGCCATCAGGGGGACAGCGATCTACGAGCAGTACTTC.

This chain links TRBV7-2 with TRBJ1-1; a possible D gene is TRBD1 (6 bases). V lost 4 bases, J lost 8 bases, and 11 bases lay in between. Germline-derived CDR1 and CDR2 are SGHTA and FQGNSA. The CDR3 is made up of 12 amino acids. CDR3 coding DNA: TGTGCCAGCAGCTACGGCAGGGGAGAAGCTTTCTTT. This gives the protein CASSYGRGEAFF. The full variable domain, in which reference TRBV7-2 and TRBJ1-1 provide the parts outside the CDR3, is GAGVSQSPSNKVTEKGKDVELRCDPISGHTALYWYRQSLGQGLEFLIYFQGNSAPDKSGLPSDRFSAERTGGSVSTLTIQRTQQEDSAVYLCASSYGRGEAFFGQGTRLTVV.

V and J are TRBV7-9 and TRBJ2-3; TRBD1 aligns across 7 bases. Per germline, CDR1 SEHNR and CDR2 FQNEAQ (reference sequence). The CDR3 has 15 residues. V was pared by 5 bases and J by 6 bases, with 11 bases of the junction left unmatched. The CDR3 coding sequence is TGTGCCAGCAGCCCCTCTAGGGGGCAAACCGATACGCAGTATTTT. This codes for CASSPSRGQTDTQYF.

The chain is built from TRBV7-9 and TRBJ2-5, with 9 bases identical to TRBD1. The CDR3 covers 16 residues. Germline CDR1 and CDR2: SEHNR and FQNEAQ (reference sequence). J gave up 2 bases and V 0 bases, and 4 bases lay outside the gene matches. The CDR3 protein is CASSLATGGPQETQYF. The DNA for the CDR3 is TGTGCCAGCAGCTTAGCCACAGGGGGCCCTCAAGAGACCCAGTACTTC.